The rows below give T cell receptor beta chains drawn from one sample of a study of blood T cell repertoires in COVID-19. The protocol was immunoSEQ multiplex PCR, while the TCRdb copy is restricted to in-frame clones and leaves out a portion. The sample shows about 220,000 clones, over 75% of them seen only once. Material for sequencing was PBMCs or T cells enriched from blood (not recorded which). The receptors were sampled from a woman between 18 and 29 years old in a cohort exposed to, infected with or recovered from COVID-19 (not recorded which). Both conserved end residues are part of each CDR3. D genes are given only for firm matches. Where a row states a size, it is once, few, many or the class of an expanded clone; other rows omit it.

d_gene,j_gene,v_gene,abundance,CDR3nt,CDR3aa
.,TRBJ1-6,TRBV5-1,.,TGCGCCAGCAGCACCCAGGGAGGGAATAATTCACCCCTCCACTTT,CASSTQGGNNSPLHF
.,TRBJ2-7,TRBV4-1,.,TGCGCCAGCAGCCAAGATCTTTGGCAGGGTTCTTACGAGCAGTACTTC,CASSQDLWQGSYEQYF
.,TRBJ1-1,TRBV28,.,TGTGCCAGCAACGAGGGTAGCACTGAAGCTTTCTTT,CASNEGSTEAFF
.,TRBJ2-7,TRBV10-3,.,TGTGCCATCAGTGTGGAGGCAGAGCAGTACTTC,CAISVEAEQYF
TRBD1,TRBJ1-1,TRBV5-1,.,TGCGCCAGCAGGCGAGACAGGGGGCAGATAGGAACTGAAGCTTTCTTT,CASRRDRGQIGTEAFF
.,TRBJ1-1,TRBV5-1,.,TGCGCCAGCAGCCGGTTGGGGGGAGGAACTGAAGCTTTCTTT,CASSRLGGGTEAFF
.,TRBJ2-2,TRBV29-1,.,TGCAGCGTCGGGGACACCGGGGAGCTGTTTTTT,CSVGDTGELFF
.,TRBJ1-5,TRBV29-1,.,TGCAGCGTTGGAGCAGGGGAGGGACAGCCCCAGCATTTT,CSVGAGEGQPQHF
.,TRBJ2-1,TRBV6-5,few,TGTGCCAGCACTTGGTCGAGCTCCTACAATGAGCAGTTCTTC,CASTWSSSYNEQFF
TRBD2,TRBJ2-5,TRBV2,.,TGTGCCAGCAGTGTGGGGACTAGCGGGGGGGCGGAGACCCAGTACTTC,CASSVGTSGGAETQYF
.,TRBJ1-5,TRBV12-5,.,TGTGCTAGTGGTTTCGCGGACTTTAGGGGGCAGCCCCAGCATTTT,CASGFADFRGQPQHF
.,TRBJ2-7,TRBV6-6,.,TGTGCCAGCAGTTACGGAGGGCAGACGAGACACGAGCAGTACTTC,CASSYGGQTRHEQYF